The source of this T cell receptor (beta chain) is a study of T cells in localized non-small cell lung cancer. Method: immunoSEQ multiplex PCR; TCRdb's copy keeps in-frame clones and lacks some. Counted here are tens of thousands of clones, about 89% occurring once; the ten biggest clones make up 9% to 15%. The germline V gene encodes CDR1 MNHEY and CDR2 SMNVEV (reference sequence). This CDR3 region has 12 residues. V was trimmed by 3 bases and J by 8 bases, leaving 10 bases between them. Concerning this clone: Its antigen is as yet unknown.

Study-wide results and caveats: As only one tumor region underwent sequencing, heterogeneity remains possible. There was an association of higher blood T cell density with longer overall survival.

This clonotype was sampled from a man between 40 and 70 years old with stage II squamous cell lung carcinoma. The V call is TRBV27, the J call TRBJ1-1, with D possibly TRBD1 on 5 matching bases. Material: PBMCs, obtained before any cancer treatment. CDR3: CASSFPGKEAFF. CDR3 nucleotides: TGTGCCAGCAGTTTTCCAGGGAAGGAAGCTTTCTTT.